These 19 T cell receptor beta chains were sequenced from one sample in a study of Ad26.COV2.S vaccination and SARS-CoV-2 variants. Treatment: about 20 received Ad26.COV2.S at low or high dose, single or two shots; about five received placebo; per-sample allocation not given. Repertoires come from day 63 after the first vaccine or placebo injection. The table came from immunoSEQ multiplex PCR; TCRdb's copy has only in-frame clones and leaves some out. The table lists about 320,000 clones, just under 85% of them singletons. Sample: peripheral blood, taken in a trial of Ad26.COV2.S vaccine versus placebo. The receptors derive from a person between 18 and 65 years old who received the Ad26.COV2.S COVID-19 vaccine or a placebo.

The rearrangement uses TRBV5-4 and TRBJ1-6; no clear D. The length of the CDR3 is 13 residues. The germline gives CDR1 SGHNT, CDR2 YYREEE (reference sequence). Trimming shortened V by 4 bases and J by 7 bases, and 9 bases separated the two germline ends. Written as DNA, the CDR3 is TGTGCCAGCAGCCAGTACGCCAATTCACCCCTCCACTTT. Translating gives CASSQYANSPLHF.

This clone occurred once. The chain joins TRBV11-2 to TRBJ2-7; 8 bases map to TRBD1. V shed 1 base and J 2 bases; nucleotides not matched to a gene: 4. This CDR3 comprises 15 residues. Germline assignment: CDR1 SGHAT and CDR2 FQNNGV. The CDR3 region is CASSLGTGPAYEQYF. The CDR3 coding sequence is TGTGCCAGCAGCTTAGGGACAGGGCCCGCCTACGAGCAGTACTTC.

The chain links TRBV19 to TRBJ1-5; 11 bases align to TRBD1. V shed 6 bases and J 0 bases; nucleotides not matched to a gene: 4. The CDR3 covers 16 residues. CDR1 and CDR2 (germline): LNHDA, SQIVND (reference sequence). The CDR3 coding sequence is TGTGCCAGTAGGGACAGGGGGCCCGGTAGCAATCAGCCCCAGCATTTT. This codes for CASRDRGPGSNQPQHF. The full variable domain, completed using reference TRBV19 and TRBJ1-5, is DGGITQSPKYLFRKEGQNVTLSCEQNLNHDAMYWYRQDPGQGLRLIYYSQIVNDFQKGDIAEGYSVSREKKESFPLTVTSAQKNPTAFYLCASRDRGPGSNQPQHFGDGTRLSIL.

The genes are TRBV5-4 and TRBJ2-2; D remains ambiguous. The ends were cut back, 5 bases at V and 2 bases at J, with 16 bases in the middle. This CDR3 contains 16 residues. Per germline, CDR1 SGHNT and CDR2 YYREEE (reference sequence). The CDR3 DNA is TGTGCCAGCAGTATCGATCCCCCGACTAACACCGGGGAGCTGTTTTTT. It yields the protein CASSIDPPTNTGELFF. The full variable domain, rest sourced from reference TRBV5-4 and TRBJ2-2, is ETGVTQSPTHLIKTRGQQVTLRCSSQSGHNTVSWYQQALGQGPQFIFQYYREEENGRGNFPPRFSGLQFPNYSSELNVNALELDDSALYLCASSIDPPTNTGELFFGEGSRLTVL.

The chain has TRBV4-1 and TRBJ1-2; TRBD1 aligns across 7 bases. Unmatched junction bases numbered 8, after V lost 0 bases and J lost 4 bases. Germline V gives CDR1 MGHRA, CDR2 YSYEKL. CDR3 length equals 16 residues. The CDR3, as DNA: TGCGCCAGCAGCCAAGATCTAGGGGGCAGGAGCTATGGCTACACCTTC. As protein: CASSQDLGGRSYGYTF.

The rearrangement links TRBV13 to TRBJ2-3; no firm D call. CDR3 size: 12 residues. CDR1 and CDR2 from the germline V gene are PRHDT and FYEKMQ (reference sequence). The germline V and J ends were trimmed by 1 base and 5 bases, with 4 bases remaining between them. For the CDR3, the DNA is TGTGCCAGCAGCTTAGTAAGAGATACGCAGTATTTT. It encodes CASSLVRDTQYF.

V and J are TRBV7-8 and TRBJ2-7; D not certain. Trimming removed 5 bases at V and 7 bases at J, with 21 bases between. The V gene's germline CDR1 is SGHVS and CDR2 FQNEAQ. The CDR3 spans 15 residues. In nucleotides, the CDR3 is TGTGCCAGCAGCCAGAAGAGAGGCGTCCTGGGGGAGCAGTACTTC. This codes for CASSQKRGVLGEQYF.

J is TRBJ1-3 and V is TRBV7-6, with 8 positions matching TRBD1. The CDR3 sequence is 15 residues long. V trimming: 4 bases; J trimming: 2 bases; junction bases outside the gene matches: 4. Germline loops: CDR1 SGHVS, CDR2 FNYEAQ. The chain's CDR3 is CASSSQTGAGNTIYF. Here the CDR3 DNA reads TGTGCCAGCAGCTCCCAGACAGGGGCTGGAAACACCATATATTTT.

The V gene is TRBV27, the J gene TRBJ1-2; 10 nucleotides match TRBD1. In germline, CDR1 is MNHEY, CDR2 SMNVEV (reference sequence). There are 18 residues in the CDR3. V shed 5 bases, J shed 0 bases, and the junction held 12 bases outside the gene matches. CDR3 DNA sequence: TGTGCCAGCAGTCCGGAAGGACAGGGGGGATTTCCTAACTATGGCTACACCTTC. Residues: CASSPEGQGGFPNYGYTF.

This chain uses TRBV4-2 with TRBJ2-5, with 10 bases aligning to TRBD2. V gave up 0 bases and J gave up 5 bases; unmatched junction bases: 9. The CDR3 is made up of 17 amino acids. From germline, CDR1 is LGHNA and CDR2 YNFKEQ. CDR3 sequence: CASSQEGASGGVETQYF. As DNA, the CDR3 is TGTGCCAGCAGCCAAGAAGGAGCTAGCGGGGGTGTTGAGACCCAGTACTTC.

The J gene is TRBJ2-7, the V gene TRBV2; TRBD1 matches 9 bases. The V gene's germline CDR1 is SNHLY and CDR2 FYNNEI. The junction had 8 bases not matched to a gene; V was cut back by 2 bases and J by 6 bases. This CDR3 contains 15 residues. In nucleotides, the CDR3 is TGTGCCAGCAGTGAAACTGGGACAGGGTTTCTCGAGCAGTACTTC. It codes for CASSETGTGFLEQYF.

The chain uses TRBV29-1 and TRBJ2-2; D uncertain. This CDR3 has 13 residues. V was pared by 3 bases and J by 1 base, with 6 bases between. Germline CDR1 and CDR2: SQVTM and ANQGSEA. This chain's CDR3 is CSVDNGNTGELFF. The CDR3 DNA is TGCAGCGTTGACAACGGGAACACCGGGGAGCTGTTTTTT.

This clone was picked up one time. The gene calls are TRBV6-6 and TRBJ1-2; D unclear. This CDR3 comprises 12 residues. V lost 5 bases to trimming and J lost 2 bases, with 6 bases between them. CDR1 is MNHNY and CDR2 is SVGAGI in the germline V gene (reference sequence). The CDR3 DNA is TGTGCCAGCAGTCCAGGAAACTATGGCTACACCTTC. Translating gives CASSPGNYGYTF.

This chain connects TRBV2 to TRBJ1-2; D is uncertain. Germline assignment: CDR1 SNHLY and CDR2 FYNNEI. The CDR3 spans 13 residues. V was cut by 0 bases and J by 5 bases, with 7 bases left in between. The CDR3 spells CASSEAPAYGYTF. CDR3 in DNA: TGTGCCAGCAGTGAAGCGCCGGCTTATGGCTACACCTTC.

The V gene is TRBV6-5, the J gene TRBJ2-1; D call uncertain. V gave up 2 bases and J gave up 6 bases, with 5 bases separating them. Germline CDR1 and CDR2: MNHEY and SVGAGI. CDR3 size: 12 residues. The CDR3 DNA sequence: TGTGCCAGCAGTTACGTAAGCAATGAGCAGTTCTTC. This gives the protein CASSYVSNEQFF.

The gene calls are TRBV6-5 and TRBJ1-1; D is unresolved. Germline V lookup: CDR1 MNHEY, CDR2 SVGAGI. This CDR3 spans 14 amino acids. Trimming pared 7 bases from V and 5 bases from J, leaving 17 bases between. DNA of the CDR3: TGTGCCAGCATAACAGCTACGGCGAAAACTGAAGCTTTCTTT. It encodes CASITATAKTEAFF.

This chain's CDR3 is CASSLGEGGKAFF. The DNA of the CDR3 is TGTGCCAGCAGTTTAGGGGAGGGAGGGAAGGCTTTCTTT. V and J are TRBV12-3 or TRBV12-4 and TRBJ1-1, with D uncertain. The CDR3 has 13 residues. The V gene lost 1 base and the J gene lost 11 bases, with 14 bases spanning the gap.

This chain joins TRBV29-1 and TRBJ2-2; D may be TRBD2 (5 bases). CDR3 length: 13 residues. Germline CDR1 is SQVTM and CDR2 is ANQGSEA. V was pared by 5 bases and J by 2 bases, with 9 bases between. CDR3 sequence: CSVTRGNTGELFF. CDR3 bases: TGCAGCGTTACCCGGGGAAACACCGGGGAGCTGTTTTTT.

Turning to this clone: Other DNA sequences in this sample translate to the same CDR3. The chain combines TRBV5-1 with TRBJ1-6; 7 nucleotides align to TRBD1. V lost 4 bases and J lost 0; bases outside the gene matches: 7. This CDR3 is built from 17 residues. The germline V gene encodes CDR1 SGHRS and CDR2 YFSETQ. DNA for the CDR3: TGCGCCAGCAGCCCTGGGGCAGGGGGCTCCTATAATTCACCCCTCCACTTT. This codes for CASSPGAGGSYNSPLHF.